One sample yielded the 13 T cell receptor beta chains listed below, sequenced in a study of tumor-infiltrating lymphocytes in primary liver carcinoma. With a constant-region primer, TCR beta cDNA was made from around 530 ng of total RNA. Each TCR beta library was derived from three nested multiplex PCR rounds that employed slightly modified ARM-PCR. The first two PCR rounds used TRBV1-TRBV30 primers with a Cbeta primer, 9 to 11 cycles each. MiXCR was run by TCRdb on the multiplex PCR reads, yielding one entry per CDR3 protein. The table has about 330,000 distinct CDR3 sequences, about two thirds seen once. Both blood RNA, taken from unsorted whole blood, and germline DNA were extracted. Sequences were obtained from peripheral blood. The receptor source for this set is a middle-aged man with primary liver carcinoma and hepatitis B virus infection.

Concerning this clonotype: Since no conserved phenylalanine or tryptophan closes the CDR3, a read error is the likely cause. The DNA is omitted, as the CDR3 cannot be located on it reliably, and the CDR3 follows TCRdb's listing. This chain's CDR3 is CASSLDQTGNQPQHS. The rearrangement joins TRBV11-2 to TRBJ1-5; the D call in the table, TRBD1, was not verified against the DNA. The CDR3 extends over 15 residues, inclusive of both ends. CDR1 and CDR2 from the germline V gene are SGHAT and FQNNGV.

This clonotype was recorded a few times. At one end, the junction sequence differs from germline, possibly due to a read error. V gene TRBV5-1 combines with J gene TRBJ2-7; possible D gene TRBD2, 6 bases. CDR1 is SGHRS and CDR2 is YFSETQ in the germline V gene. The CDR3 is made up of 13 amino acids. The CDR3 DNA sequence: TGCGCCAGCTGCTTGGGACTCTCCTACGAGCAGTACTTC. This sequence encodes CASCLGLSYEQYF.

With regard to this clonotype: Just one base apart from a much larger clone, this may be a read error. The chain combines TRBV6-5 with TRBJ2-5, with D perhaps matching TRBD2 (5 bases). Germline V gene sequence: CDR1 MNHEY, CDR2 SVGAGI. CDR3 length equals 13 residues. Trimming shortened V by 0 bases and J by 7 bases, and 9 bases separated the two germline ends. In nucleotides, the CDR3 is TGTGCCAGCAGTTACTCGAGGGAAGGGACCCAGTACTTC. Residues: CASSYSREGTQYF.

Note on this clonotype: Given a much more abundant clone one base away, this may be a read error. The CDR3 does not end in the conserved phenylalanine or tryptophan, so this is likely a read error. This chain joins TRBV4-3 and TRBJ2-2; possible D gene TRBD1, 7 bases. Looked up from germline, CDR1 is LGHNA and CDR2 is YSLEER. V lost 1 base and J 6 bases, leaving 15 bases between the germline ends. CDR3 length: 16 residues. CDR3 residues: CASSQAPDREAGELFL. Here the CDR3 DNA reads TGCGCCAGCAGCCAAGCCCCCGACAGGGAGGCCGGGGAGCTGTTTCTT.

The chain combines TRBV11-2 with TRBJ2-7; 8 nucleotides agree with TRBD1. Germline CDR1 reads SGHAT; CDR2 reads FQNNGV. The CDR3 has 16 amino acids. Trimming took 3 bases from V and 5 from J; bases not matched to a gene: 12. The CDR3: CASSFIQGAIRNEQYF. The CDR3 bases are TGTGCCAGCAGCTTCATCCAGGGGGCCATACGTAACGAGCAGTACTTC.

As to this clonotype: This could be a read error, since a much larger clone is one nucleotide away. The chain carries TRBV5-5 and TRBJ1-1; unclear D gene. The length of the CDR3 is 12 residues. Germline CDR1 is SGHKS and CDR2 is YYEKEE (reference sequence). The CDR3 sequence is CASSLKVTEVFF. The CDR3 DNA reads TGTGCCAGCAGCTTGAAGGTGACTGAAGTTTTCTTT.

This clonotype was counted only a few times. The chain combines TRBV4-1 with TRBJ2-2, with D perhaps TRBD2 (6 bases). The CDR3 loop spans 16 amino acids. Germline assignment: CDR1 MGHRA and CDR2 YSYEKL. V was shortened by 6 bases and J by 5 bases, with 19 bases between the two germline ends. The CDR3 spells CASSSPGTLVTGELFF. The CDR3 DNA sequence: TGCGCCAGCAGTTCGCCCGGGACTCTGGTTACCGGGGAGCTGTTTTTT.

This chain links TRBV24-1 with TRBJ2-4; D is possibly TRBD2 (6 bases). The CDR3 is made up of 15 amino acids. Trimming took off 4 bases at V and 7 bases at J, with 16 bases between the two ends. CDR1 and CDR2 from the germline V gene are KGHDR and SFDVKD. The CDR3 DNA follows: TGTGCCACCAGTGACCGGCAGGGAGGTGGGAACATTCAGTACTTC. Its protein is CATSDRQGGGNIQYF.

This clonotype came up many times. This chain joins TRBV6-6 and TRBJ2-5; D may be TRBD1 (6 bases). The CDR3 length is 15 residues. The germline V gene has CDR1 MNHNY and CDR2 SVGAGI (reference sequence). Between the trimmed V and J ends, which lost 6 bases and 1 base, there was a span of 15 bases. DNA for the CDR3: TGTGCCAGCAGGGACAGTTTCTTGTCCCAAGAGACCCAGTACTTC. This sequence encodes CASRDSFLSQETQYF.

A word on this clonotype: The junction and the germline gene differ at one end; a read error may be behind it. The V and J genes are TRBV5-1 and TRBJ1-2; D is uncertain. CDR3 length: 14 residues. Germline-derived CDR1 and CDR2 are SGHRS and YFSETQ. This CDR3 reads CAGSFLAGNYGYTF. As DNA, the CDR3 is TGCGCCGGCAGCTTTCTTGCGGGGAACTATGGCTACACCTTC.

Note on this clonotype: This clone may be a read error of a much larger clone one base away. The V gene is TRBV6-5, the J gene TRBJ2-7; unclear D gene. CDR1 and CDR2 (germline): MNHEY, SVGAGI. Between the trimmed V and J ends, which lost 0 bases and 3 bases, there was a span of 9 bases. The CDR3 has 14 amino acids. The DNA of the CDR3 is TGTGCCAGCAGTTACTCGACGGATTACTACGAGCAGTACTTC. Its translation is CASSYSTDYYEQYF.

The V and J genes are TRBV6-5 and TRBJ2-7, with D possibly TRBD1 on 6 matching bases. The CDR3 length is 14 residues. CDR1 MNHEY and CDR2 SVGAGI come from the germline V gene. Trimming shortened V by 0 bases and J by 6 bases, and 12 bases separated the two germline ends. The CDR3 protein is CASSYSLIGGEQYF. The CDR3, as DNA: TGTGCCAGCAGTTACTCTCTGATAGGGGGCGAGCAGTACTTC.

A remark on this clonotype: The CDR3 does not close with the conserved phenylalanine or tryptophan, likely indicating a read error. The limits of the CDR3 on the DNA are not certain, so only TCRdb's listed CDR3 is given. The chain carries TRBV11-2 and TRBJ2-5; the DNA was not used to check the table's D call, TRBD1. In germline, CDR1 is SGHAT, CDR2 FQNNGV. The CDR3 spans 14 residues, counting both ends. This CDR3 is CASSPDRLPGTLYS.